These 7 T cell receptor beta chains were sequenced from one sample in a study of blood T cells in healthy people across ages. A sample-barcoded 5' primer and a J-beta primer mix were used in a second PCR of about 6 to 12 cycles. Via MiXCR, TCRdb re-called the 5' RACE reads, giving one row per CDR3 protein. The sample shows roughly 730,000 distinct CDR3 sequences, roughly 56% of them seen only once. Specimen: blood. All receptors come from a man aged 35 to 55 in good health.

The chain combines TRBV29-1 with TRBJ2-4; TRBD2 agrees at 7 bases. The J call may be in error: the DNA end matches TRBJ2-5 better. CDR3 length equals 18 residues. Germline V gene data show CDR1 as SQVTM and CDR2 as ANQGSEA. The DNA for the CDR3 is TGCAGCGTTGACCGAAGGGGCCTGGGAGGGAGAAAGATGCAGACCCAGTACTTC. Translation: CSVDRRGLGGRKMQTQYF.

The chain joins TRBV29-1 to TRBJ2-7, with 9 bases aligning to TRBD1. There are 13 residues in the CDR3. Unmatched junction bases numbered 8, after V lost 4 bases and J lost 7 bases. In germline, CDR1 is SQVTM, CDR2 ANQGSEA. This chain's CDR3 is CSVVGDRVREQYF. CDR3 nucleotides: TGCAGCGTTGTTGGGGACAGGGTCAGGGAGCAGTACTTC.

V gene TRBV4-2 combines with J gene TRBJ2-7; 11 nucleotides agree with TRBD2. The better agreement between TRBJ2-1 and the DNA end casts doubt on the J call. This CDR3 has 19 residues. Per the germline V gene, CDR1 is LGHNA and CDR2 is YNFKEQ. CDR3 coding DNA: TGTGCCAGCAGCCAAGATCGCACTAGCGGGAGAGCTTTCTTCAATGAGCAGTTCTTC. Encoded protein: CASSQDRTSGRAFFNEQFF.

This chain's CDR3 is CASSLLQLAGGSGSQYF. The CDR3 DNA reads TGTGCCAGCAGTCTCCTCCAACTAGCGGGTGGCAGTGGATCGCAGTATTTT. The chain links TRBV27 to TRBJ2-3; TRBD2 agrees at 9 bases. Germline CDR1 reads MNHEY; CDR2 reads SMNVEV (reference sequence). This CDR3 is built from 17 residues. V gave up 5 bases and J gave up 10 bases; unmatched junction bases: 19.

This chain connects TRBV6-5 to TRBJ2-7; D remains unclear. The CDR3 extends over 14 amino acids. Trimming took 6 bases from V and 0 from J, leaving 12 bases between them. The germline V gene has CDR1 MNHEY and CDR2 SVGAGI. CDR3: CASRFRPSSYEQYF. CDR3 sequence (DNA): TGTGCCAGCAGGTTCCGTCCTAGCTCCTACGAGCAGTACTTC.

This clonotype was seen once. The chain combines TRBV7-9 with TRBJ2-5, with D possibly matching TRBD2 (6 bases). Looked up from germline, CDR1 is SEHNR and CDR2 is FQNEAQ (reference sequence). The CDR3 is 16 amino acids. V was trimmed by 7 bases and J by 3 bases, leaving 21 bases between them. CDR3: CASTIVGRDLKETQYF. The CDR3 region has the DNA TGTGCCAGCACCATCGTGGGGCGGGACCTAAAAGAGACCCAGTACTTC.

CDR3: CASRPVRPGYSPLHF. The CDR3 region has the DNA TGTGCCAGCAGACCGGTCCGGCCGGGTTATTCACCCCTCCACTTT. V gene TRBV28 combines with J gene TRBJ1-6, with D uncertain. The V end lost 6 bases, the J end lost 8 bases, and 17 bases lay between the germline ends. The CDR3 is 15 residues long. Germline-derived CDR1 and CDR2 are MDHEN and SYDVKM.